This is a list of T cell receptor beta chains from one sample in a study of blood T cell repertoires in COVID-19. Libraries were prepared by immunoSEQ multiplex PCR; TCRdb keeps only in-frame clonotypes and omits some of them. This table has more than 90,000 clones, around 76% appearing once. The sample taken for sequencing was peripheral blood. The receptors come from an elderly man with acute or convalescent COVID-19. CDR3s include the opening cysteine and the closing phenylalanine or tryptophan. D genes are given only for firm matches. Clone size, where shown, is once, few, many, or a class for clones that have expanded.

cdr3_nt: TGTGCCAGCAGCTTGAAGAATGGAGGCGAGCAGTACTTC
cdr3_aa: CASSLKNGGEQYF
j_call: TRBJ2-7
v_call: TRBV7-2
d_call: NA
clone_size: NA

cdr3_nt: TGTGCCAGCAGCCGATGGGGGGGTAATTCACCCCTCCACTTT
cdr3_aa: CASSRWGGNSPLHF
j_call: TRBJ1-6
v_call: TRBV5-6
d_call: NA
clone_size: NA

cdr3_nt: TGTGCCAGTAGTGTCACTAGCGGGAGGGCCAGTGAGCAGTACTTC
cdr3_aa: CASSVTSGRASEQYF
j_call: TRBJ2-7
v_call: TRBV19
d_call: TRBD2
clone_size: once

cdr3_nt: TGTGCCAGCAGTTACTTCGGGTTGAACACTGAAGCTTTCTTT
cdr3_aa: CASSYFGLNTEAFF
j_call: TRBJ1-1
v_call: TRBV6-2/TRBV6-3
d_call: NA
clone_size: NA

cdr3_nt: TGTGCCAGCAGGAAATGGACTAGACTCGGCGAGCAGTACTTC
cdr3_aa: CASRKWTRLGEQYF
j_call: TRBJ2-7
v_call: TRBV5-5
d_call: TRBD2
clone_size: few

cdr3_nt: TGTGCCAGCTCAGAGACTAGCGGAACCAAAAACATTCAGTACTTC
cdr3_aa: CASSETSGTKNIQYF
j_call: TRBJ2-4
v_call: TRBV18
d_call: TRBD2
clone_size: few

cdr3_nt: TGTGCCTGGAACGAGGGGGTCGGCAATCAGCCCCAGCATTTT
cdr3_aa: CAWNEGVGNQPQHF
j_call: TRBJ1-5
v_call: TRBV30
d_call: NA
clone_size: NA

cdr3_nt: TGTGCCAGCAGTTGGACAGGGGGCAATCAGCCCCAGCATTTT
cdr3_aa: CASSWTGGNQPQHF
j_call: TRBJ1-5
v_call: TRBV6-5
d_call: TRBD1
clone_size: few

cdr3_nt: TGTGCCAGCAGTGTCCCGAGACAGAGAGACAATGAGCAGTTCTTC
cdr3_aa: CASSVPRQRDNEQFF
j_call: TRBJ2-1
v_call: TRBV6-6
d_call: NA
clone_size: NA

cdr3_nt: TGTGCCAGCAGTACAGGGTTCGGCGAGCAGTACTTC
cdr3_aa: CASSTGFGEQYF
j_call: TRBJ2-7
v_call: TRBV11-2
d_call: NA
clone_size: NA

cdr3_nt: TGTGCCAGCAGCGTAGCCGGGAGGGCCTACGAGCAGTACTTC
cdr3_aa: CASSVAGRAYEQYF
j_call: TRBJ2-7
v_call: TRBV9
d_call: TRBD2
clone_size: NA

cdr3_nt: TGTGCCTGGGCCCTATCGGACAGGCCGACGGACATTCAGTACTTC
cdr3_aa: CAWALSDRPTDIQYF
j_call: TRBJ2-4
v_call: TRBV30
d_call: TRBD1
clone_size: NA

cdr3_nt: TGTGCCAGCAGTGCTCGGGAGCTTGGAAACACCATATATTTT
cdr3_aa: CASSARELGNTIYF
j_call: TRBJ1-3
v_call: TRBV2
d_call: NA
clone_size: once

cdr3_nt: TGTGCCAGCAGCTTAGCCTATGCCAACTATGGCTACACCTTC
cdr3_aa: CASSLAYANYGYTF
j_call: TRBJ1-2
v_call: TRBV7-2
d_call: NA
clone_size: NA